This paragraph reports one T cell receptor beta chain. Its antigen is as yet unknown. The data are from a study of blood T cells in healthy people across ages. About the study: The capture of about one barcoded beta molecule per two T cells was achieved by template switching. General study points: The study lacked donor CMV status, which possibly confounded expanded clonotype changes.

V was trimmed by 11 bases and J by 10 bases, leaving 14 bases between them. This CDR3 is built from 11 residues. The germline CDR1 and CDR2 sequences are MDHEN and SYDVKM. Next came a second PCR, run for about 7 to 12 cycles, which used a sample-barcoded 5' primer along with a J-beta primer mix. Unique molecular identifiers of 12 random nucleotides labeled each cDNA. No fewer than 3 million CDR3-containing paired-end reads came from each sample. TCRdb re-derived calls from the 5' RACE reads in MiXCR, one entry per CDR3 protein. The sample yields 780,000 or so distinct CDR3 sequences, roughly three fifths seen once.

What was sequenced was blood. J is TRBJ1-4 and V is TRBV28, with D unclear. The clonotype comes from a man aged 35 to 55 in good health. The DNA of the CDR3 is TGTGCCGCTAGAGCCCCCGGAAAACTGTTTTTT. Encoded protein: CAARAPGKLFF.